These 25 T cell receptor beta chains share one sample of origin, sequenced in a study of T-cell memory formation after mild COVID-19. MiXCR, run by TCRdb on the 5' RACE reads, gives a single entry per CDR3 protein. The data contain about 200,000 distinct CDR3 sequences, around 20% of them seen just once; the ten biggest clones take up roughly 2.4%. The sequenced sample consisted of PBMCs or a T cell subset sorted from them (not recorded which). The source is an adult woman who had mild COVID-19 (a few samples of this study predate the infection). Cell type and time point are not known.

The chain carries TRBV27 and TRBJ1-2, with 10 bases identical to TRBD1. The V segment lost 7 bases and the J segment 0 bases; nucleotides outside the gene matches: 8. Germline CDR1 reads MNHEY; CDR2 reads SMNVEV (reference sequence). The CDR3 covers 16 residues. The DNA for the CDR3 is TGTGCCAGCAATCCGGGACAGGGGAGAGCTAACTATGGCTACACCTTC. This sequence encodes CASNPGQGRANYGYTF.

The rearrangement joins TRBV9 to TRBJ1-1, with D hard to call. Germline values: CDR1 SGDLS, CDR2 YYNGEE. The CDR3 runs to 14 residues. V lost 0 bases and J lost 2, with 8 bases in between. CDR3 sequence: CASSVGAANTEAFF. The CDR3 coding sequence is TGTGCCAGCAGCGTAGGGGCAGCCAACACTGAAGCTTTCTTT.

CDR3 amino acids: CASRQTSGRRTGELFF. CDR3 nucleotides: TGTGCCAGCAGGCAAACTAGCGGGAGACGAACCGGGGAGCTGTTTTTT. This chain connects TRBV6-5 to TRBJ2-2; 11 nucleotides align to TRBD2. This CDR3 region has 16 residues. Germline-derived CDR1 and CDR2 are MNHEY and SVGAGI. The V segment lost 6 bases and the J segment 5 bases; nucleotides outside the gene matches: 8.

The chain links TRBV18 to TRBJ2-3; tentatively, D is TRBD2 (7 bases). V was shortened by 2 bases and J by 2 bases, with 17 bases between the two germline ends. Germline V CDR1 and CDR2: KGHSH, LQKENI. This CDR3 is 17 amino acids long. The CDR3 protein is CASSPFDLGGPTDTQYF. CDR3 sequence (DNA): TGTGCCAGCTCACCATTCGATCTGGGGGGGCCCACAGATACGCAGTATTTT.

This clonotype has only a few counts. The chain recombines TRBV12-3 or TRBV12-4 with TRBJ2-5; a possible D gene is TRBD2 (5 bases). Trimming took 3 bases from V and 5 from J, leaving 13 bases between them. This CDR3 spans 14 amino acids. CDR3 in amino acids: CASSLREGGETQYF. CDR3 nucleotide sequence: TGTGCCAGCAGTTTGCGAGAGGGTGGGGAGACCCAGTACTTC.

The chain carries TRBV28 and TRBJ1-1, with TRBD1 matching over 7 bases. CDR3 length: 15 amino acids. Trimming removed 3 bases from V and 0 bases from J; junction bases left unmatched: 4. Germline loops: CDR1 MDHEN, CDR2 SYDVKM. The CDR3 sequence: CASSLRGHLNTEAFF. The CDR3 region has the DNA TGTGCCAGCAGTTTGAGGGGGCACCTGAACACTGAAGCTTTCTTT. The whole variable domain, remainder taken from reference TRBV28 and TRBJ1-1, is DVKVTQSSRYLVKRTGEKVFLECVQDMDHENMFWYRQDPGLGLRLIYFSYDVKMKEKGDIPEGYSVSREKKERFSLILESASTNQTSMYLCASSLRGHLNTEAFFGQGTRLTVV.

This CDR3 is CASSQAVVMNTEAFF. The DNA of the CDR3 is TGCGCCAGCAGCCAAGCAGTGGTTATGAACACTGAAGCTTTCTTT. V and J are TRBV4-3 and TRBJ1-1, with D unresolved. With 1 base removed from V and 0 bases from J, the gap between germline ends came to 9 bases. The CDR3 is 15 amino acids. CDR1 LGHNA and CDR2 YSLEER come from the germline V gene.

This chain connects TRBV6-6 to TRBJ1-5, with 8 nucleotides matching TRBD1. The J segment lost 6 bases and the V segment lost 1 base, leaving 2 bases of the junction unmatched. Germline V gives CDR1 MNHNY, CDR2 SVGAGI (reference sequence). This CDR3 region has 14 residues. CDR3 DNA sequence: TGTGCCAGCAGTTACTACAGGGGGGGTCAGCCCCAGCATTTT. This encodes CASSYYRGGQPQHF.

This clonotype was seen a few times. The chain has TRBV29-1 and TRBJ2-7; 8 bases are a match to TRBD1. Germline values: CDR1 SQVTM, CDR2 ANQGSEA. This CDR3 comprises 12 residues. V gave up 7 bases and J gave up 3 bases; unmatched junction bases: 5. As DNA, the CDR3 is TGCAGCGGGAGACAGGGGAACTACGAGCAGTACTTC. Protein sequence: CSGRQGNYEQYF.

The chain has TRBV2 and TRBJ2-2; a weak D match, TRBD1 (6 bases). V lost 6 bases, J lost 0 bases, and 11 bases lay in between. Germline CDR1 is SNHLY and CDR2 is FYNNEI. The CDR3 is made up of 15 amino acids. CDR3 nucleotide sequence: TGTGCCAGCAGCCCGGACAGAACGAACACCGGGGAGCTGTTTTTT. Its protein is CASSPDRTNTGELFF.

This clonotype was seen at least ten times. The rearrangement links TRBV12-3 or TRBV12-4 to TRBJ1-5; D is unresolved. The CDR3 sequence is 13 residues long. Trimming pared 7 bases from V and 2 bases from J, leaving 9 bases between. CDR3 DNA: TGTGCCAGCACCCTCCAGGGCAATCAGCCCCAGCATTTT. Translated, it gives CASTLQGNQPQHF.

V usage is TRBV3-1 and J usage is TRBJ1-5; D call uncertain. CDR3 length equals 15 residues. Germline V CDR1 and CDR2: LGHDT, YNNKEL (reference sequence). The V and J ends lost 4 bases and 0 bases respectively, with 10 bases between them. CDR3 loop: CASSPSGYSNQPQHF. The CDR3 DNA reads as TGTGCCAGCAGCCCGAGCGGTTATAGCAATCAGCCCCAGCATTTT.

This clonotype was seen repeatedly, ten times or more. The chain joins TRBV6-6 to TRBJ2-7, with D possibly being TRBD1 or TRBD2 (5 bases each). V lost 5 bases to trimming and J lost 6 bases, with 20 bases between them. The CDR3 sequence is 15 residues long. Germline V gives CDR1 MNHNY, CDR2 SVGAGI (reference sequence). The CDR3 protein is CASSHNRGRSPEQYF. The CDR3 DNA reads TGTGCCAGCAGTCACAACCGGGGACGGTCCCCCGAGCAGTACTTC.

This clonotype was counted only a few times. The V and J genes are TRBV5-1 and TRBJ2-3, with a possible D match to TRBD2 (6 bases). Germline V gene sequence: CDR1 SGHRS, CDR2 YFSETQ. The CDR3 has 14 amino acids. With 4 bases removed from V and 4 bases from J, the gap between germline ends came to 13 bases. CDR3: CASSPGLYPDTQYF. In nucleotides, the CDR3 is TGCGCCAGCAGCCCCGGACTATACCCAGATACGCAGTATTTT.

Comments on this clonotype: The junction departs from the called germline gene at one end, perhaps through a read error. V and J are TRBV4-1 and TRBJ2-7; perhaps TRBD1 as D (6 bases). Germline V gene lookup returns CDR1 MGHRA and CDR2 YSYEKL. CDR3 length equals 14 residues. CDR3 sequence reads: CDSSSGHPDYEQYF. In nucleotides, the CDR3 is TGCGACAGCAGCTCGGGACACCCAGATTACGAGCAGTACTTC.

V gene TRBV6-1 combines with J gene TRBJ2-1; D possibly matches TRBD1 or TRBD2 (5 bases each). Germline loops: CDR1 MNHNS, CDR2 SASEGT. Between the trimmed V and J ends, which lost 2 bases and 7 bases, there was a span of 12 bases. CDR3 length equals 14 residues. The CDR3, as DNA: TGTGCCAGCAGTGAAACCCCGGGGCCTAATGAGCAGTTCTTC. This encodes CASSETPGPNEQFF.

The CDR3 nucleotides read TGTGCCAGCAGCTTCGCCGTGTCGCGAGGTACTGAAGCTTTCTTT. Translating it yields CASSFAVSRGTEAFF. The J gene is TRBJ1-1, the V gene TRBV5-5; D remains ambiguous. Germline CDR1 and CDR2: SGHKS and YYEKEE (reference sequence). Trimming removed 2 bases at V and 5 bases at J, with 16 bases between. This CDR3 is 15 amino acids long.

CDR3: CAISVAGQPQETQYF. The CDR3 DNA reads as TGTGCCATCAGTGTCGCAGGACAGCCCCAAGAGACCCAGTACTTC. The genes are TRBV10-3 and TRBJ2-5; perhaps TRBD1 as D (6 bases). Germline assignment: CDR1 ENHRY and CDR2 SYGVKD. Trimming left V 4 bases short and J 1 base short, with 13 bases between. The CDR3 covers 15 residues.

This clonotype was observed many times. This chain uses TRBV6-5 with TRBJ2-7, with 11 bases fitting TRBD2. The CDR3 consists of 15 residues. V was pared by 5 bases and J by 4 bases, with 7 bases of the junction left unmatched. Germline V gene data show CDR1 as MNHEY and CDR2 as SVGAGI. Written as DNA, the CDR3 is TGTGCCAGCAGTACCGGGGGACTAGCGGCTTACGAGCAGTACTTC. Protein sequence: CASSTGGLAAYEQYF.

This clonotype was counted only a few times. The chain uses TRBV4-2 and TRBJ2-1; TRBD2 matches 12 bases. Losses at the gene ends were 0 bases for V and 8 bases for J; bases not matched to a gene: 8. The CDR3 runs to 17 residues. The V gene's germline CDR1 is LGHNA and CDR2 YNFKEQ. The CDR3 reads CASSQDPTSGGRDEQFF. The CDR3 coding sequence is TGTGCCAGCAGCCAAGATCCCACTAGCGGGGGGCGGGATGAGCAGTTCTTC.

This clonotype was found a few times. The CDR3 is CASSQPRTSGDRELFF. For the CDR3, the DNA is TGTGCCAGCAGCCAACCCCGGACTAGCGGGGACAGGGAGCTGTTTTTT. The chain recombines TRBV3-1 with TRBJ2-2; 12 bases align to TRBD2. CDR3 length: 16 residues. Germline lookup yields CDR1 LGHDT and CDR2 YNNKEL (reference sequence). With 2 bases clipped from V and 9 bases from J, the junction kept 7 bases outside the gene matches.

This clonotype was seen a handful of times. The chain couples TRBV30 to TRBJ2-4; 10 nucleotides match TRBD1. This CDR3 region has 11 residues. Germline V gives CDR1 GTSNPN, CDR2 SVGIG (reference sequence). V trimming: 7 bases; J trimming: 9 bases; junction bases outside the gene matches: 3. CDR3 in DNA: TGTGCCTTGACAGGGGGCCGCATTCAGTACTTC. Translating it yields CALTGGRIQYF.

The sample holds many counts of this clonotype. Compared with germline, one end of the junction differs, possibly owing to a read error. The V and J genes are TRBV12-3 or TRBV12-4 and TRBJ2-1; 11 positions match TRBD2. CDR3 length equals 15 residues. The CDR3 loop reads CASSFDLAGGLGVIF. DNA for the CDR3: TGTGCCAGCAGTTTCGATCTAGCGGGAGGCCTCGGAGTAATCTTC.

Only a few counts were recorded for this clonotype. V and J are TRBV10-3 and TRBJ2-7; no definite D call. Trimming took off 6 bases at V and 2 bases at J, with 14 bases between the two ends. CDR1 is ENHRY, CDR2 SYGVKD, per germline. The CDR3 consists of 14 residues. This CDR3 is CAIRSGVPAYEQYF. DNA of the CDR3: TGTGCCATCAGGTCTGGCGTTCCCGCCTACGAGCAGTACTTC.

This clonotype was recorded many times. This chain joins TRBV5-1 and TRBJ2-1; D perhaps matches TRBD2 (5 bases). The germline CDR1 and CDR2 sequences are SGHRS and YFSETQ. The V gene lost 0 bases and the J gene lost 0 bases, with 13 bases spanning the gap. The CDR3 runs 17 residues. In DNA, the CDR3 is TGCGCCAGCAGCTTGGAAGGGTCGGGGAGCTCCTACAATGAGCAGTTCTTC. It translates to CASSLEGSGSSYNEQFF.